A selection of T cell receptor beta chains follows, all from one sample in a study of blood T cell repertoires in COVID-19. Assay: immunoSEQ multiplex PCR; the TCRdb copy retains only in-frame clones and omits some. The sample contains 200,000 to 250,000 clones, 80% of which appear only once. The specimen sequenced was peripheral blood. The receptors stem from an older woman with acute or convalescent COVID-19. CDR3s include the opening cysteine and the closing phenylalanine or tryptophan. The order of the fields is V gene, clone size, J gene, D gene, CDR3 DNA, CDR3 protein. D genes are given only for firm matches. Some rows have no size entry. The others give once, few or many, or a class for an expanded clone.

TRBV10-3	NA	TRBJ1-4	TRBD1	TGTGCCATCAGTGCAGGACAGGAAATGGGTGAAAAACTGTTTTTT	CAISAGQEMGEKLFF
TRBV29-1	once	TRBJ1-5	TRBD1	TGCAGCGTTATTACGGGACAGGGGTATCAGCCCCAGCATTTT	CSVITGQGYQPQHF
TRBV28	NA	TRBJ1-5	TRBD1	TGTGCCAGCAGTCCAGGCGACAGGGGCGTGGGCAATCAGCCCCAGCATTTT	CASSPGDRGVGNQPQHF
TRBV10-3	NA	TRBJ2-1	TRBD2	TGTGCCATCGCCCCGGGAGGCCCGGGGGGTGAGCAGTTCTTC	CAIAPGGPGGEQFF
TRBV5-5	NA	TRBJ1-2	TRBD1	TGTGCCAGCAGCTCCGGGACAGCCGCTAACTATGGCTACACCTTC	CASSSGTAANYGYTF
TRBV28	NA	TRBJ1-2	TRBD1	TGTGCCAGCAGTTCTAGGACAGGGAATGGCTACACCTTC	CASSSRTGNGYTF
TRBV2	NA	TRBJ1-2	TRBD1	TGTGCCAGCACGGGGACAGGGCGTCATGGCTACACCTTC	CASTGTGRHGYTF
TRBV27	NA	TRBJ1-3	TRBD1	TGTGCCAGCAGTTCGCAAGGGGGCTTTGGAAACACCATATATTTT	CASSSQGGFGNTIYF
TRBV27	NA	TRBJ2-7	TRBD2	TGTGCCAGCAGTTTATTTCCCCGGCGGGAGGGCCGGTACGAGCAGTACTTC	CASSLFPRREGRYEQYF
TRBV30	NA	TRBJ2-7	NA	TGTGCCTGGTCCAGGGACTACGAGCAGTACTTC	CAWSRDYEQYF
TRBV6-6	once	TRBJ2-7	TRBD2	TGTGCCAGCCGACTAGCGGGGGTGTACGAGCAGTACTTC	CASRLAGVYEQYF
TRBV6-5	NA	TRBJ2-7	NA	TGTGCCAGCAGTTACTCGTTAGGGAGCTCCTACGAGCAGTACTTC	CASSYSLGSSYEQYF
TRBV27	once	TRBJ1-5	NA	TGTGCCAGCAGTTTCATTGACAGTAATCAGCCCCAGCATTTT	CASSFIDSNQPQHF
TRBV5-4	NA	TRBJ2-1	TRBD2	TGTGCCAGCAGCCCAGCGGGAGGGCCTTCCGATGAGCAGTTCTTC	CASSPAGGPSDEQFF
TRBV7-3	NA	TRBJ2-1	TRBD2	TGTGCCAGCAGCTTAAGGGCGGGAGGCCTCAATGAGCAGTTCTTC	CASSLRAGGLNEQFF
TRBV3-1/TRBV3-2	NA	TRBJ1-3	NA	TGTGCCAGCAGCCACCCAGGGGCTGGAAACACCATATATTTT	CASSHPGAGNTIYF
TRBV28	NA	TRBJ1-2	TRBD1	TGTGCCAGCAGTTTAGGGACAGGGTTCCCTCCCGGCTACACCTTC	CASSLGTGFPPGYTF
TRBV19	NA	TRBJ2-7	TRBD2	TGTGCCAGTAGTATTTTTAGCGGGGAGTCCTACGAGCAGTACTTC	CASSIFSGESYEQYF
TRBV19	NA	TRBJ2-2	NA	TGTGCCAGTACCTTCTGGGGGGACACCGGGGAGCTGTTTTTT	CASTFWGDTGELFF
TRBV12-3/TRBV12-4	NA	TRBJ1-2	NA	TGTGCCAGCAGTTTAGCGCCGAGAAGCGGCTACACCTTC	CASSLAPRSGYTF
TRBV28	NA	TRBJ1-1	NA	TGTGCCAGCAACCCCCACGGGGGGGGCGCGGGAACTGAAGCTTTCTTT	CASNPHGGGAGTEAFF
TRBV5-1	NA	TRBJ2-2	NA	TGCGCCAGCAGCTTTGGGGCCAACACCGGGGAGCTGTTTTTT	CASSFGANTGELFF
TRBV6-2/TRBV6-3	NA	TRBJ2-5	TRBD2	TGTGCCAGCAGTTACTCTAGCGCGGGGGGGGAAGAGACCCAGTACTTC	CASSYSSAGGEETQYF